Described below is a single T cell receptor beta chain sequence and its context. Its specific antigen is unknown. A read error may produce the germline difference seen at one junction end. The sample comes from a study of low-dose radiotherapy and immunotherapy resistance in tumors (dated 2022 in TCRdb). Broadly, across the study: In Cohort 1, each fraction delivered 0.5 Gy every 2 weeks, and the prescribed total PTV dose was 6.5 Gy. Aspirin 300 mg was taken orally once daily by patients for four cycles, starting on cycle 1 day 1. Patients were given nivolumab as a 240 mg flat dose every two weeks and ipilimumab at 1 mg/kg every six weeks, with both drugs delivered intravenously. Every two weeks, patients got intravenous cyclophosphamide at 200 mg/m2, given one day ahead of each radiation and immunotherapy administration. For Cohort 2, the dose was 1 Gy per fraction given every two weeks, adding up to 13 Gy in total across 26 weeks. The trial did not randomize participants into treatment groups. Eight patients were included in the translational analysis: three from the first dose cohort and the first five from the second dose cohort.

The sample's time point label, decoded: after trial treatment. In light of the paper, this sample's treatment or condition label describes: LDRT plus nivolumab, ipilimumab, low-dose cyclophosphamide and aspirin (RACIN trial). Donors were enrolled in RACIN, a single-arm phase I dose-escalation trial combining nivolumab, ipilimumab, aspirin, low-dose cyclophosphamide and low-dose radiotherapy. Patients were eligible if they had advanced solid tumors that were TIL-negative. Reads for this sample came from an Illumina HiSeq 2500. Superscript III and a set of TRAV- and TRBV-specific primers were used to synthesize first-strand cDNA, so that both TCRalpha and TCRbeta chains were covered. TCRs were amplified with Phusion for 15 to 20 PCR cycles, with a constant-region primer paired with the adapter attached to the V primers. The isolated mRNA was amplified using the MessageAmp II aRNA Amplification Kit, with in vitro transcription performed for approximately 15 hours at 37 degrees C. The Dynabeads mRNA DIRECT Purification Kit was used to isolate the mRNA for TCR sequencing. Indexed Illumina adapters were added in a second Phusion PCR of 25 cycles, after which AMPure XP beads were used to purify the products. The published analysis was carried out like this. Using custom Perl scripts, TCR sequences that encoded the same protein were pooled, out-of-frame sequences were dropped, and the abundance of each clonotype was calculated. Any TCR sequence backed by just one read was left out of the analysis. The metrics used to describe the repertoires included Shannon entropy, Gini index, clonality, richness, and the frequency of TCRs shared between repertoires. TCRdb passed the public sequencing reads through fastp at Q25 and MiXCR, retaining productive beta sequences. Each CDR3 protein appears once, grouped with its most common genes and DNA. These V and J calls are TCRdb output, not the study's own analysis. The sample data list about 100,000 distinct CDR3 sequences, and around 20% of these were observed just once. The ten largest account for over 4% of the sample.

The clonotype comes from a male donor with prostate cancer. Material: PBMCs, obtained after low-dose radiotherapy plus immunotherapy.

The DNA sequence follows: TGTGCCAGCAGGCTGACTAGTGGGGGGTACGGGCAGTACTTC. The resulting protein is CASRLTSGGYGQYF. The rearrangement joined TRBV5-6 to TRBJ2-7; D gene: possibly TRBD2, on 6 matching bases. The cysteine opens and the phenylalanine closes a CDR3 of 14 amino acids. Only the CDR3 region is kept as DNA, spanning 42 bases read in frame from base 1. The germline V gene provides CDR1 SGHDT and CDR2 YYEEEE.